This entry lists 10 T cell receptor beta chains sequenced from one sample in a study of T cell repertoires in cytomegalovirus infection. For these receptors, no antigen is known. MiXCR, run by TCRdb on the reads, gives a single entry per CDR3 protein. The data hold hundreds of thousands of distinct CDR3 sequences, with 25% to 35% observed a single time. The sequences come from cultured PBMCs, collected from culture after CMV antigen stimulation. The receptors were gathered from a human donor in good health (CMV status not recorded). Some clones in this sample may be carry-over from other donors' samples.

V gene TRBV7-2 combines with J gene TRBJ1-5; D is uncertain. Germline CDR1 reads SGHTA; CDR2 reads FQGNSA. Deletions cut 0 bases from V and 0 bases from J, with 12 bases between. This CDR3 is built from 17 residues. In DNA, the CDR3 is TGTGCCAGCAGCTTAGCTTACATCGAATTTAGCAATCAGCCCCAGCATTTT. This sequence encodes CASSLAYIEFSNQPQHF.

This chain uses TRBV7-9 with TRBJ1-4; the D gene is possibly TRBD1 (5 bases). The germline gives CDR1 SEHNR, CDR2 FQNEAQ (reference sequence). The CDR3 consists of 15 residues. V was pared by 3 bases and J by 7 bases, with 15 bases between. The CDR3, as DNA: TGTGCCAGCAGCTTTCCAGGCGATAGGGGTGAAAAACTGTTTTTT. Amino acid sequence: CASSFPGDRGEKLFF.

This rearrangement joins TRBV12-3 or TRBV12-4 to TRBJ1-4; tentatively, D is TRBD1 (5 bases). Trimming took 0 bases from V and 1 from J, leaving 12 bases between them. The CDR3 has 17 amino acids. The CDR3: CASSLARGAVTNEKLFF. The CDR3 DNA reads TGTGCCAGCAGTTTAGCGAGAGGGGCAGTAACTAATGAAAAACTGTTTTTT.

CDR3 in amino acids: CSARDLLPGQPQHF. The CDR3 bases are TGCAGTGCTAGAGATTTACTGCCCGGCCAGCCCCAGCATTTT. V usage is TRBV20-1 and J usage is TRBJ1-5; D is uncertain. Germline CDR1 is DFQATT and CDR2 is SNEGSKA (reference sequence). Trimming removed 0 bases from V and 7 bases from J, with 13 bases in between. The CDR3 has 14 residues.

This clonotype was counted many times. The V and J genes are TRBV7-2 and TRBJ1-1, with D unresolved. The CDR3 is made up of 11 amino acids. The V gene's germline CDR1 is SGHTA and CDR2 FQGNSA. The germline V and J ends were trimmed by 3 bases and 7 bases, with 6 bases remaining between them. CDR3 bases: TGTGCCAGCAGCTTGGGGTATGAAGCTTTCTTT. Protein product: CASSLGYEAFF.

This clonotype was seen only a few times. The V call is TRBV29-1, the J call TRBJ2-4, with TRBD1 matching 9 bases. Trimming cost V 8 bases and J 6 bases; bases outside gene matches: 8. The CDR3 has 13 residues. Germline V gene data show CDR1 as SQVTM and CDR2 as ANQGSEA. The CDR3 coding sequence is TGCAGCTGCCAACAGGGGGCCGGAAACATTCAGTACTTC. Protein: CSCQQGAGNIQYF.

This clonotype was observed a few times. The genes are TRBV7-9 and TRBJ1-1, with D maybe TRBD1 (5 bases). The V end was cut by 5 bases, the J end by 1 base, with 23 bases between. Germline CDR1 and CDR2: SEHNR and FQNEAQ (reference sequence). The CDR3 sequence is 18 residues long. CDR3 sequence: CASSRTLGGMGTNTEAFF. The CDR3 bases are TGTGCCAGCAGCCGCACTCTCGGGGGGATGGGAACGAACACTGAAGCTTTCTTT.

This clonotype was found a few times. The J gene is TRBJ1-3, the V gene TRBV12-3 or TRBV12-4, with 7 bases that match TRBD1. J gave up 11 bases and V 3 bases, and 10 bases lay outside the gene matches. The CDR3 is made up of 14 amino acids. The CDR3 sequence: CASSFRDRTHAIYF. The CDR3 DNA follows: TGTGCCAGCAGTTTCCGGGACAGAACCCATGCCATATATTTT.

This clonotype was observed a handful of times. The rearrangement joins TRBV20-1 to TRBJ2-3; 7 positions agree with TRBD2. This CDR3 is built from 15 residues. Germline-derived CDR1 and CDR2 are DFQATT and SNEGSKA (reference sequence). V was pared by 3 bases and J by 2 bases, with 8 bases of the junction left unmatched. The CDR3 region has the DNA TGCAGTGCTAGGTCGGATCGGGAGGACACAGATACGCAGTATTTT. It codes for CSARSDREDTDTQYF.

The CDR3, as DNA: TGTGCCAGCAGTTACCGGCGAGGACATTCTGGAAACACCATATATTTT. Protein product: CASSYRRGHSGNTIYF. The chain links TRBV6-8 to TRBJ1-3; possible D gene TRBD1, 5 bases. CDR3 length: 16 amino acids. Germline CDR1 and CDR2: MNHGY and SAAAGT. The germline V and J ends were trimmed by 2 bases and 1 base, with 12 bases remaining between them.